The clone carrying this TCR beta chain was seen more than once but under ten times. What it binds is not known. Treatment specified: oral pan-JAK inhibitor, 5-10 mg twice daily. Lesional scalp tissue (obtained by punch biopsy) and peripheral blood were collected from alopecia areata patients. Isolated RNA was reverse transcribed into cDNA used as the sequencing template. The protocol was immunoSEQ multiplex PCR, while the TCRdb copy is restricted to in-frame clones and leaves out a portion. The sample lists about 42,000 clones; about 71% were seen once. In germline, CDR1 is SQVTM, CDR2 ANQGSEA. There are 11 residues in the CDR3. Trimming cost V 5 bases and J 3 bases, with 8 bases left between them. The record originates from a study of CD8+ T cells in alopecia areata. Study as a whole: Those treated were given oral tofacitinib at 5 to 10 mg twice daily.

Study results and limitations: Higher clonality was seen in lesional scalp than in normal scalp, especially in alopecia totalis/universalis.

The TCR originated in a human donor with alopecia areata. The sample here was CD8+ T cells sorted from blood, taken at week 4, from a patient treated with tofacitinib. V is TRBV29-1 and J is TRBJ2-7; D not resolved. CDR3 loop: CSVTSDYEQYF. CDR3 DNA sequence: TGCAGCGTTACCAGTGACTACGAGCAGTACTTC.